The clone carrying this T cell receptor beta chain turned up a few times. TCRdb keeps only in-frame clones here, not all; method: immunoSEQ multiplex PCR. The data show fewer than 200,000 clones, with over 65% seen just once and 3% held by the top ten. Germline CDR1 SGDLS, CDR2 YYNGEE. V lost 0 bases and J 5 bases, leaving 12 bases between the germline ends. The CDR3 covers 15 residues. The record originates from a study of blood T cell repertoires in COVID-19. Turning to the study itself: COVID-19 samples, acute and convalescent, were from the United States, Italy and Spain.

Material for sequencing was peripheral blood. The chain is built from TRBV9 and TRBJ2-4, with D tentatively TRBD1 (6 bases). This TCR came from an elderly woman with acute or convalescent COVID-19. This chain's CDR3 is CASSVGQGSQNIQYF. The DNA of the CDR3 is TGTGCCAGCAGCGTAGGCCAGGGGTCCCAAAACATTCAGTACTTC.